This note documents a single T cell receptor beta chain sequence. The source of the sample is a study of CD8 T cells in Susac syndrome. Sequencing of TCR beta was performed on blood CD8+ T cells and on blood CD4+ T cells. The control group consisted of healthy donors matched for age and sex. Both CD4+ and CD8+ T cells were negatively isolated, and TEMRA cells underwent FACS enrichment. Reverse transcription of roughly 0.5 to 1 ug RNA was carried out with random hexamers. An immunoSEQ multiplex PCR amplified TCR beta CDR3 over 54 Vbeta and 13 Jbeta. TCRdb fed the immunoSEQ multiplex PCR reads into MiXCR, producing one record per CDR3 protein. The table shows 50,000 to 65,000 distinct CDR3 sequences, with 85% to 95% occurring only once. CDR1 is SGDLS and CDR2 is YYNGEE in the germline V gene. The CDR3 covers 16 residues. Trimming removed 4 bases at V and 2 bases at J, with 15 bases between.

This chain links TRBV9 with TRBJ2-2; a weak D match, TRBD1 (6 bases). The source material was CD8+ T cells from PBMCs. The clonotype originates from a human donor in good health. The CDR3 loop is CASSPPTGKNTGELFF. Written as DNA, the CDR3 is TGTGCCAGCAGCCCTCCGACAGGAAAAAACACCGGGGAGCTGTTTTTT.